This TCR beta chain was observed in a study of T cell responses to AZD1222 COVID-19 vaccine. Study-wide context: Timing groups of about 4 and about 12 weeks for second doses were pooled.

Here immunoSEQ multiplex PCR was the method, and the copy in TCRdb shows in-frame clones only, minus some. Among about 210,000 clones, 85% to 95% were seen once, and the ten largest hold roughly 1.4%. Broader study findings: The study found Spike-specific TCR breadth and depth rose after two AZD1222 doses. At baseline, just six AZD1222 recipients tested seropositive. Spike was spanned by vaccine-associated CD4 TCRs, which were dominant at 160-218 and 743-854.

As for this clone: What it binds is unknown.

J was trimmed by 0 bases and V by 7 bases; bases with no gene match: 6. The CDR3 has 15 amino acids. Per the germline V gene, CDR1 is LNHDA and CDR2 is SQIVND (reference sequence). The sample consisted of peripheral blood, taken on day 0 of AZD1222 vaccination. V usage is TRBV19 and J usage is TRBJ1-5; 7 nucleotides align to TRBD1. The receptor was derived from an adult in good health. The CDR3 DNA sequence: TGTGCCAGTACCACCGACAGGGATAGCAATCAGCCCCAGCATTTT. Amino acid sequence: CASTTDRDSNQPQHF.